The 19 T cell receptor beta chains below come from one sample, sequenced in a study of blood T cell repertoires in COVID-19. Measured with immunoSEQ multiplex PCR; TCRdb has only the in-frame clones, and not every one. Found here are 440,000 or so clones, approximately 90% of them singletons; the top ten hold around 1.5%. The sequenced material came from peripheral blood. The receptors come from a woman between 40 and 50 years old with COVID-19, enrolled during active disease.

The rearrangement joins TRBV24-1 to TRBJ1-3; weak D call: TRBD1 (6 bases). The V gene lost 2 bases and the J gene lost 8 bases, with 27 bases spanning the gap. This CDR3 region has 19 residues. CDR1 is KGHDR and CDR2 is SFDVKD in the germline V gene. CDR3 bases: TGTGCCACCAGTGATTCTTTACCCAGGGCAGGGGTCCGCGGTGACACCATATATTTT. Protein: CATSDSLPRAGVRGDTIYF.

This sequence joins TRBV11-2 and TRBJ2-3; D may be TRBD2 (5 bases). V dropped 5 bases and J dropped 4 bases, with 10 bases sitting between them. The CDR3 is 13 residues long. CDR1 is SGHAT and CDR2 is FQNNGV in the germline V gene. CDR3 in amino acids: CASSLRGADTQYF. The CDR3 coding sequence is TGTGCCAGCAGCCTCCGGGGTGCAGATACGCAGTATTTT. The entire variable domain, with the rest obtained from reference TRBV11-2 and TRBJ2-3, is as follows: EAGVAQSPRYKIIEKRQSVAFWCNPISGHATLYWYQQILGQGPKLLIQFQNNGVVDDSQLPKDRFSAERLKGVDSTLKIQPAKLEDSAVYLCASSLRGADTQYFGPGTRLTVL.

This rearrangement joins TRBV4-3 to TRBJ1-2, with 8 bases that match TRBD1. Germline CDR1 reads LGHNA; CDR2 reads YSLEER. The CDR3 contains 15 residues. With 0 bases clipped from V and 8 bases from J, the junction kept 8 bases outside the gene matches. The CDR3 reads CASSQDTTGVRGYTF. CDR3 sequence (DNA): TGCGCCAGCAGCCAAGACACGACAGGGGTACGGGGCTACACCTTC.

V is TRBV11-2 and J is TRBJ2-3; 12 bases are shared with TRBD2. J gave up 4 bases and V 6 bases, and 14 bases lay outside the gene matches. Germline V gives CDR1 SGHAT, CDR2 FQNNGV. The CDR3 totals 18 residues. The DNA of the CDR3 is TGTGCCAGCAGTCAGGCCCGACCTAGCGGGAGGGGGGCAGATACGCAGTATTTT. Amino acid sequence: CASSQARPSGRGADTQYF.

V and J are TRBV30 and TRBJ1-2, with 11 bases fitting TRBD1. The germline CDR1 and CDR2 sequences are GTSNPN and SVGIG (reference sequence). The CDR3 loop spans 12 amino acids. Germline trimming cut 7 bases from V and 7 bases from J; bases unmatched to any gene: 5. In DNA, the CDR3 is TGTGCCTTGCCCGGGACAGGGGGTGGCTACACCTTC. It codes for CALPGTGGGYTF. Combining the CDR3 with reference TRBV30 and TRBJ1-2 gives the whole variable domain SQTIHQWPATLVQPVGSPLSLECTVEGTSNPNLYWYRQAAGRGLQLLFYSVGIGQISSEVPQNLSASRPQDRQFILSSKKLLLSDSGFYLCALPGTGGGYTFGSGTRLTVV.

The chain carries TRBV5-1 and TRBJ2-3; 11 bases match TRBD2. The CDR3 totals 17 residues. Germline V lookup: CDR1 SGHRS, CDR2 YFSETQ. Trimming took 4 bases from V and 3 from J; bases not matched to a gene: 10. CDR3 sequence (DNA): TGCGCCAGCAGCATAGGACTAGCGGGTATGAGTACAGATACGCAGTATTTT. Its protein is CASSIGLAGMSTDTQYF.

The chain couples TRBV9 to TRBJ2-1; 7 nucleotides align to TRBD1. The V and J ends lost 5 bases and 7 bases, in that order; junction bases with no gene match: 6. Germline V gives CDR1 SGDLS, CDR2 YYNGEE. The CDR3 totals 13 residues. CDR3 sequence: CASRSDRENEQFF. The CDR3 DNA is TGTGCCAGCAGGTCCGACAGGGAGAATGAGCAGTTCTTC. The complete variable domain, with remaining parts taken from reference TRBV9 and TRBJ2-1, reads DSGVTQTPKHLITATGQRVTLRCSPRSGDLSVYWYQQSLDQGLQFLIQYYNGEERAKGNILERFSAQQFPDLHSELNLSSLELGDSALYFCASRSDRENEQFFGPGTRLTVL.

In its sample, this clone was seen once. This chain joins TRBV29-1 and TRBJ2-1; unclear D gene. V gave up 1 base and J gave up 2 bases, with 12 bases separating them. Germline V gives CDR1 SQVTM, CDR2 ANQGSEA. CDR3 size: 15 residues. The DNA of the CDR3 is TGCAGCGTTGAAGCCCCGGCGGTTCCCTACAATGAGCAGTTCTTC. Encoded protein: CSVEAPAVPYNEQFF.

The V gene is TRBV19, the J gene TRBJ1-2; tentative D call: TRBD1 (6 bases). The germline gives CDR1 LNHDA, CDR2 SQIVND (reference sequence). The CDR3 has 13 amino acids. V gave up 5 bases and J gave up 3 bases, with 10 bases separating them. The CDR3 reads CASSARTDYGYTF. The CDR3 DNA reads TGTGCCAGTAGTGCGAGGACAGACTATGGCTACACCTTC.

This clone has just one count. V is TRBV28 and J is TRBJ2-7; 7 nucleotides agree with TRBD1. This CDR3 has 13 residues. With 6 bases clipped from V and 7 bases from J, the junction kept 9 bases outside the gene matches. CDR1 is MDHEN, CDR2 SYDVKM, per germline. The CDR3 DNA is TGTGCCAGCAGCTCCGACAGGGCTGGGGAGCAGTACTTC. It encodes CASSSDRAGEQYF.

V is TRBV9 and J is TRBJ2-5, with 7 bases that match TRBD2. Germline CDR1 and CDR2: SGDLS and YYNGEE. The length of the CDR3 is 13 residues. V lost 4 bases to trimming and J lost 2 bases; unmatched junction nucleotides: 2. The CDR3 coding sequence is TGTGCCAGCAGCCTCGGGGGGCAAGAGACCCAGTACTTC. This sequence encodes CASSLGGQETQYF.

The chain carries TRBV4-3 and TRBJ1-2; 8 nucleotides agree with TRBD1. The germline V gene has CDR1 LGHNA and CDR2 YSLEER. The ends lost 3 bases at V and 6 bases at J; junction bases unmatched: 12. The CDR3 is made up of 16 amino acids. The CDR3 DNA reads TGCGCCAGCAGCCACGTACCGACGGACAGGGCGGATGGCTACACCTTC. This codes for CASSHVPTDRADGYTF.

The rearrangement uses TRBV7-2 and TRBJ1-6; no definite D call. V lost 1 base and J 15 bases, leaving 16 bases between the germline ends. There are 14 residues in the CDR3. In germline, CDR1 is SGHTA, CDR2 FQGNSA. The CDR3 sequence is CASSLVLDRDVLHF. For the CDR3, the DNA is TGTGCCAGCAGCTTAGTCCTGGACCGGGATGTCCTCCACTTT.

The chain employs TRBV27 and TRBJ1-2; no clear D gene. Between the trimmed V and J ends, which lost 4 bases and 4 bases, there was a span of 10 bases. The CDR3 is 13 amino acids. Germline-derived CDR1 and CDR2 are MNHEY and SMNVEV (reference sequence). The CDR3 loop is CASSYSSIYGYTF. Written as DNA, the CDR3 is TGTGCCAGCAGTTACAGTAGTATCTATGGCTACACCTTC.

The chain carries TRBV9 and TRBJ1-5; weak D call: TRBD1 (5 bases). This CDR3 comprises 16 residues. With 0 bases removed from V and 8 bases from J, the gap between germline ends came to 18 bases. The germline gives CDR1 SGDLS, CDR2 YYNGEE. The CDR3 spells CASSVGAGRFDEPQHF. Here the CDR3 DNA reads TGTGCCAGCAGCGTAGGGGCAGGGAGGTTTGACGAGCCCCAGCATTTT. Full variable domain (missing parts from reference TRBV9 and TRBJ1-5): DSGVTQTPKHLITATGQRVTLRCSPRSGDLSVYWYQQSLDQGLQFLIQYYNGEERAKGNILERFSAQQFPDLHSELNLSSLELGDSALYFCASSVGAGRFDEPQHFGDGTRLSIL.

The V gene is TRBV30, the J gene TRBJ2-7, with D perhaps matching TRBD1 (5 bases). The CDR3 length is 12 residues. Per germline, CDR1 GTSNPN and CDR2 SVGIG (reference sequence). V was clipped by 3 bases and J by 3 bases, with 9 bases between them. The CDR3 DNA follows: TGTGCCTGGAGCCTAAGGGGCTACGAGCAGTACTTC. This codes for CAWSLRGYEQYF.

This rearrangement joins TRBV25-1 to TRBJ1-2; 9 bases agree with TRBD1. Germline CDR1 MGHDK, CDR2 SYGVNS. With 7 bases clipped from V and 11 bases from J, the junction kept 11 bases outside the gene matches. This CDR3 spans 13 amino acids. As DNA, the CDR3 is TGTGCCAGCATTCCCGACAGGGGGGCTTTTTACACCTTC. As protein: CASIPDRGAFYTF.

The chain has TRBV11-2 and TRBJ2-2, with TRBD1 matching over 10 bases. The CDR3 is 15 amino acids. Trimming removed 3 bases from V and 7 bases from J; junction bases left unmatched: 5. In germline, CDR1 is SGHAT, CDR2 FQNNGV. Written as DNA, the CDR3 is TGTGCCAGCAGCTTGGGCGACAGGGGGCTCGGGGAGCTGTTTTTT. Its protein is CASSLGDRGLGELFF.

The chain carries TRBV6-5 and TRBJ1-2; TRBD1 matches at 7 bases. The CDR3 runs to 14 residues. With 0 bases clipped from V and 5 bases from J, the junction kept 3 bases outside the gene matches. The germline V gene has CDR1 MNHEY and CDR2 SVGAGI. The CDR3, as DNA: TGTGCCAGCAGTTACTCGACAGGGAGGTATGGCTACACCTTC. Its protein is CASSYSTGRYGYTF.